The 26 T cell receptor beta chains below come from one sample, sequenced in a study of regulatory T cells in long-lasting Graves disease. The time point is: newly diagnosed GD, antithyroid drugs for less than 3 months. The TCR library was prepared using RNA isolated from PBMCs. Both iRepertoire HTBI primers and Arm-PCR of CDR3 regions were used to build the TCR beta libraries. TCRdb re-called the multiplex PCR reads through MiXCR, storing one row per CDR3 protein. Of over 500,000 distinct CDR3 sequences listed, roughly 15% were seen once; the top ten hold 15% to 20%. These data were also filed under a second study, of T cells in Graves' hyperthyroidism and ophthalmopathy.

The specimen comprised peripheral blood mononuclear cells (PBMCs), sampled at new diagnosis, from a patient treated with antithyroid drugs. All receptors come from a woman in her 30s with Graves disease.

This clonotype was picked up one time. Sequence at one end of the junction differs from germline and may be a read error. V and J are TRBV20-1 and TRBJ2-6; D uncertain. The CDR3 runs 14 residues. Germline lookup yields CDR1 DFQATT and CDR2 SNEGSKA (reference sequence). CDR3 protein: CSARLDSGANVLTF. The CDR3 nucleotides are TGTAGTGCTAGGTTGGACTCTGGGGCCAACGTCCTGACTTTC.

This clonotype was detected a few times. The chain joins TRBV3-1 to TRBJ1-2; D perhaps matches TRBD1 (6 bases). This CDR3 is 13 amino acids long. V was trimmed by 2 bases and J by 12 bases, leaving 16 bases between them. Germline assignment: CDR1 LGHDT and CDR2 YNNKEL (reference sequence). CDR3 residues: CASSQFLGAGDTF. The CDR3 bases are TGTGCCAGCAGCCAATTCCTAGGGGCAGGGGACACCTTC.

This clonotype was observed a handful of times. The V call is TRBV19, the J call TRBJ2-7; D remains ambiguous. Per the germline V gene, CDR1 is LNHDA and CDR2 is SQIVND (reference sequence). The CDR3 runs to 12 residues. Trimming removed 7 bases from V and 3 bases from J, with 10 bases in between. CDR3 DNA: TGTGCCAGTAAAGGGCTCAGCTACGAGCAGTACTTC. Amino acid sequence: CASKGLSYEQYF.

This clonotype was seen ten or more times. The V call is TRBV2, the J call TRBJ2-1; the D gene is possibly TRBD2 (6 bases). The V end lost 6 bases, the J end lost 4 bases, and 19 bases lay between the germline ends. The germline gives CDR1 SNHLY, CDR2 FYNNEI. The CDR3 is 16 residues long. The CDR3 DNA sequence: TGTGCCAGCAGGAGAGTTGGGGGACTTTTGTACAATGAGCAGTTCTTC. Translation gives CASRRVGGLLYNEQFF. Complete variable domain (other parts from reference TRBV2 and TRBJ2-1): EPEVTQTPSHQVTQMGQEVILRCVPISNHLYFYWYRQILGQKVEFLVSFYNNEISEKSEIFDDQFSVERPDGSNFTLKIRSTKLEDSAMYFCASRRVGGLLYNEQFFGPGTRLTVL.

This clonotype was detected only a few times. The chain has TRBV6-2 or TRBV6-3 and TRBJ2-7; no firm D call. CDR1 and CDR2 from the germline V gene are MNHEY and SVGEGT. The germline V and J ends were trimmed by 5 bases and 7 bases, with 12 bases remaining between them. The CDR3 spans 12 residues. The CDR3 coding sequence is TGTGCCAGCAGTGAACATTTCGGGGAGCAGTACTTC. It yields the protein CASSEHFGEQYF.

The sample holds many counts of this clonotype. The CDR3 DNA reads as TGTGCCAGCAGCTCGGGACTAGCGGGAGATACGCAGTATTTT. Translation gives CASSSGLAGDTQYF. The rearrangement joins TRBV6-4 to TRBJ2-3, with TRBD2 matching over 12 bases. The germline gives CDR1 MRHNA, CDR2 SNTAGT. The CDR3 loop spans 14 amino acids. Germline trimming cut 6 bases from V and 5 bases from J; bases unmatched to any gene: 3.

V is TRBV19 and J is TRBJ2-2; the D gene could be TRBD1 or TRBD2 (5 bases each). The CDR3 consists of 15 residues. CDR1 and CDR2 from the germline V gene are LNHDA and SQIVND (reference sequence). The V end was cut by 8 bases, the J end by 2 bases, with 15 bases between. The CDR3 DNA reads as TGTGCCAGTCGGGGCGTGGGTGTCAACACCGGGGAGCTGTTTTTT. It specifies CASRGVGVNTGELFF.

Ten or more counts support this clonotype. This chain joins TRBV19 and TRBJ1-5; perhaps TRBD1 as D (5 bases). This CDR3 is 13 amino acids long. The V and J ends lost 9 bases and 0 bases respectively, with 9 bases between them. CDR1 LNHDA and CDR2 SQIVND come from the germline V gene (reference sequence). The CDR3 spells CASRGVSNQPQHF. As DNA, the CDR3 is TGTGCCAGCCGAGGGGTTAGCAATCAGCCCCAGCATTTT.

The J gene is TRBJ2-1, the V gene TRBV4-2; 9 bases map to TRBD2. Germline trimming cut 3 bases from V and 9 bases from J; bases unmatched to any gene: 9. This CDR3 region has 15 residues. The germline CDR1 and CDR2 sequences are LGHNA and YNFKEQ. The CDR3 loop reads CASSQVSAGGVEQFF. The CDR3 nucleotides read TGTGCCAGCAGCCAGGTTTCCGCGGGAGGGGTTGAGCAGTTCTTC.

This clonotype came up a few times. The chain carries TRBV18 and TRBJ2-7; 9 bases fit TRBD2. The germline gives CDR1 KGHSH, CDR2 LQKENI. With 0 bases clipped from V and 3 bases from J, the junction kept 3 bases outside the gene matches. The CDR3 is made up of 15 amino acids. The DNA of the CDR3 is TGTGCCAGCTCACCACCGTCTAGCGGGAACTACGAGCAGTACTTC. Its protein product is CASSPPSSGNYEQYF.

Points on this clonotype: This may arise from a read error, as a much more abundant clone is one base away. This sequence joins TRBV11-1 and TRBJ2-3, with D possibly TRBD1 on 6 matching bases. Trimming cost V 5 bases and J 5 bases, with 11 bases left between them. Germline CDR1 SGHAT, CDR2 FQDESV (reference sequence). The CDR3 spans 13 residues. CDR3 loop: CASSRTVIDTQYF. The DNA for the CDR3 is TGTGCCAGCAGCCGGACAGTCATAGATACGCAGTATTTT.

As to this clonotype: A much larger clone sits a single nucleotide away, making a read error possible. The chain uses TRBV7-9 and TRBJ2-1; D remains ambiguous. There are 12 residues in the CDR3. Germline CDR1 is SEHNR and CDR2 is FQNEAQ (reference sequence). V dropped 3 bases and J dropped 10 bases, with 10 bases sitting between them. CDR3 protein: CASSLVVKEQFF. The CDR3 DNA sequence: TGTGCCAGCAGCTTGGTGGTGAAAGAGCAGTTCTTC.

This clonotype was seen a handful of times. The genes are TRBV12-3 or TRBV12-4 and TRBJ1-3; possible D gene TRBD1, 5 bases. V shed 4 bases and J shed 4 bases, with 14 bases lying between them. This CDR3 has 15 amino acids. In DNA form, the CDR3 reads TGTGCCAGCAGTTCATTCGGGGGGTACGGAAACACCATATATTTT. Translation: CASSSFGGYGNTIYF.

This clonotype was seen more than once but under ten times. The V gene is TRBV28, the J gene TRBJ2-7; no definite D call. From germline, CDR1 is MDHEN and CDR2 SYDVKM. The CDR3 is 16 amino acids. V lost 1 base to trimming and J lost 3 bases, with 16 bases between them. CDR3 sequence: CASSLSADYLVYEQYF. CDR3 DNA sequence: TGTGCCAGCAGTTTATCCGCAGATTATCTTGTCTACGAGCAGTACTTC.

This clonotype was counted only a few times. The chain combines TRBV20-1 with TRBJ1-1; D gene uncertain. V was cut by 6 bases and J by 0 bases, with 8 bases left in between. This CDR3 contains 12 residues. Germline CDR1 and CDR2: DFQATT and SNEGSKA (reference sequence). CDR3 region: CSASVVNTEAFF. The CDR3 DNA reads TGCAGTGCCTCGGTGGTGAACACTGAAGCTTTCTTT.

This clonotype was seen many times. The CDR3 here is CASSGGTGMKGYTF. For the CDR3, the DNA is TGTGCCAGCAGTGGAGGGACAGGGATGAAAGGCTACACCTTC. The chain uses TRBV2 and TRBJ1-2; 9 bases are shared with TRBD1. Losses at the gene ends were 4 bases for V and 8 bases for J; bases not matched to a gene: 8. The CDR3 has 14 residues. CDR1 and CDR2 (germline): SNHLY, FYNNEI. The variable domain in full, completed from reference TRBV2 and TRBJ1-2, reads EPEVTQTPSHQVTQMGQEVILRCVPISNHLYFYWYRQILGQKVEFLVSFYNNEISEKSEIFDDQFSVERPDGSNFTLKIRSTKLEDSAMYFCASSGGTGMKGYTFGSGTRLTVV.

In this sample, this clonotype turned up many times. The V call is TRBV6-1, the J call TRBJ2-1, with 7 bases fitting TRBD1. V dropped 0 bases and J dropped 3; count of bases not matched to a gene: 2. Germline CDR1 reads MNHNS; CDR2 reads SASEGT. The CDR3 sequence is 15 residues long. The CDR3 sequence is CASSEAAGGYNEQFF. CDR3 DNA: TGTGCCAGCAGTGAAGCGGCAGGGGGCTACAATGAGCAGTTCTTC.

The chain joins TRBV27 to TRBJ1-1, with 9 bases identical to TRBD1. Germline V gene lookup returns CDR1 MNHEY and CDR2 SMNVEV (reference sequence). Trimming cost V 7 bases and J 3 bases; bases outside gene matches: 15. The CDR3 totals 17 residues. CDR3 DNA: TGTGCCAGCAACCCTAGTCGTACAGGGGGCTACCACACTGAAGCTTTCTTT. Its translation is CASNPSRTGGYHTEAFF.

The V gene is TRBV7-8, the J gene TRBJ2-3, with 12 bases aligning to TRBD2. CDR3 length: 15 residues. J lost 7 bases, V lost 5 bases, and 7 bases had no gene match. Germline V gives CDR1 SGHVS, CDR2 FQNEAQ. The CDR3 coding sequence is TGTGCCAGCAGCCCCCTAGCGGGAGGGGTACATACGCAGTATTTT. It is translated as CASSPLAGGVHTQYF.

As for this clonotype: A much larger clone sits a single nucleotide away, making a read error possible. DNA of the CDR3: TGCGCCAGCAGCCGAGGAGACAGTAACAATGAGCAGTCCTTC. Its translation: CASSRGDSNNEQSF. V gene TRBV5-1 combines with J gene TRBJ2-3, with TRBD1 as a possible D gene (5 bases). From germline, CDR1 is SGHRS and CDR2 YFSETQ. The CDR3 has 14 amino acids.

This clonotype has at least ten counts. The V and J genes are TRBV5-1 and TRBJ2-3; D may be TRBD2 (5 bases). The CDR3 length is 15 residues. Germline CDR1 and CDR2: SGHRS and YFSETQ. V lost 1 base to trimming and J lost 4 bases, with 13 bases between them. The CDR3 reads CASSLIALGADTQYF. CDR3 DNA sequence: TGCGCCAGCAGCTTGATCGCGCTCGGGGCAGATACGCAGTATTTT.

This clonotype was found a few times. V is TRBV5-1 and J is TRBJ2-7, with 13 bases that match TRBD2. Germline V gene sequence: CDR1 SGHRS, CDR2 YFSETQ. V gave up 4 bases and J gave up 4 bases; unmatched junction bases: 2. The CDR3 is 14 amino acids. CDR3 nucleotides: TGCGCCAGCAGCCCGACTAGCGGGAGGTACGAGCAGTACTTC. This encodes CASSPTSGRYEQYF.

This clonotype was detected ten times or more. The rearrangement links TRBV29-1 to TRBJ2-3; TRBD1 matches 11 bases. V lost 1 base, J lost 1 base, and 4 bases stayed unmatched. The CDR3 covers 16 residues. Germline CDR1 reads SQVTM; CDR2 reads ANQGSEA. The CDR3 coding sequence is TGCAGCGTTGAAGGGACAGGGGGCGCGGGCACAGATACGCAGTATTTT. Translating it yields CSVEGTGGAGTDTQYF.

In this sample, this clonotype turned up once. A much bigger clone sits one base away, suggesting this may be a read error. V usage is TRBV28 and J usage is TRBJ1-5, with D perhaps matching TRBD1 (6 bases). V lost 8 bases and J lost 5, with 16 bases in between. Germline V gene sequence: CDR1 MDHEN, CDR2 SYDVKM. The CDR3 has 14 residues. CDR3 protein: CASFVRGPHQPQHF. CDR3 nucleotide sequence: TGTGCCAGCTTCGTCAGGGGCCCTCATCAGCCCCAGCATTTT.

This clonotype was recorded at least ten times. The chain is built from TRBV3-1 and TRBJ1-4; D gene uncertain. The germline V and J ends were trimmed by 2 bases and 0 bases, with 16 bases remaining between them. The germline V gene encodes CDR1 LGHDT and CDR2 YNNKEL (reference sequence). The CDR3 has 18 residues. The CDR3 DNA is TGTGCCAGCAGCCAACGAAGGTATTCGGTTGCAACTAATGAAAAACTGTTTTTT. It is translated as CASSQRRYSVATNEKLFF.

The table lists this clonotype with many counts. This sequence joins TRBV7-9 and TRBJ2-5, with unresolved D. Looked up from germline, CDR1 is SEHNR and CDR2 is FQNEAQ (reference sequence). CDR3 size: 13 residues. Trimming shortened V by 5 bases and J by 5 bases, and 12 bases separated the two germline ends. CDR3 amino acids: CASSGILMETQYF. The DNA for the CDR3 is TGTGCCAGCAGCGGGATTTTGATGGAGACCCAGTACTTC.